Below, 31 T cell receptor beta chains from the same sample are listed, as sequenced in a study of T-cell memory formation after mild COVID-19. TCRdb itself ran the 5' RACE reads through MiXCR, one entry per CDR3 protein. The data contain under 300,000 distinct CDR3 sequences, roughly 18% of them seen just once; the ten biggest clones take up 23%. Sequences were obtained from PBMCs or a T cell subset sorted from them (not recorded which). The source is a man aged 18 to 29 who had mild COVID-19 (a few samples of this study predate the infection). Cell type and time point are not known.

The V call is TRBV12-3 or TRBV12-4, the J call TRBJ2-2; D remains ambiguous. Between the trimmed V and J ends, which lost 9 bases and 0 bases, there was a span of 8 bases. The CDR3 is made up of 13 amino acids. Here the CDR3 reads CASTTANTGELFF. The CDR3 DNA is TGTGCCAGTACGACGGCGAACACCGGGGAGCTGTTTTTT.

This clonotype was observed a few times. The V and J genes are TRBV5-1 and TRBJ2-2; 8 bases align to TRBD2. Germline CDR1 and CDR2: SGHRS and YFSETQ. V lost 0 bases to trimming and J lost 4 bases; unmatched junction nucleotides: 2. This CDR3 contains 15 residues. The CDR3 loop reads CASSLETSGTGELFF. CDR3 in DNA: TGCGCCAGCAGCTTGGAAACTAGCGGCACCGGGGAGCTGTTTTTT.

V usage is TRBV7-2 and J usage is TRBJ2-2; D may match TRBD1 or TRBD2 (5 bases each). This CDR3 is 15 amino acids long. The germline V gene has CDR1 SGHTA and CDR2 FQGNSA. Trimming removed 5 bases at V and 0 bases at J, with 10 bases between. Here the CDR3 reads CASSRDGPNTGELFF. CDR3 bases: TGTGCCAGCAGCCGGGACGGGCCGAACACCGGGGAGCTGTTTTTT.

The genes are TRBV6-4 and TRBJ1-5; 7 bases are shared with TRBD1. V lost 7 bases to trimming and J lost 7 bases; unmatched junction nucleotides: 16. Germline V gene data show CDR1 as MRHNA and CDR2 as SNTAGT. CDR3 length equals 16 residues. The DNA of the CDR3 is TGTGCCAGCAACCCCGGGACAGCGCGAAGGTACCAGCCCCAGCATTTT. It codes for CASNPGTARRYQPQHF.

V and J are TRBV6-6 and TRBJ2-5; no clear D gene. The germline V gene has CDR1 MNHNY and CDR2 SVGAGI (reference sequence). The length of the CDR3 is 15 residues. V was pared by 7 bases and J by 0 bases, with 15 bases between. CDR3 protein: CASNLQGPNQETQYF. DNA for the CDR3: TGTGCCAGCAACCTACAAGGGCCGAACCAAGAGACCCAGTACTTC.

A remark on this clonotype: The junction differs from germline at one of its ends, possibly a read error. The V gene is TRBV4-2, the J gene TRBJ2-1; 7 bases agree with TRBD2. The germline gives CDR1 LGHNA, CDR2 YNFKEQ. CDR3 length: 15 residues. This chain's CDR3 is CASSQELGGIGEQVF. As DNA, the CDR3 is TGTGCCAGCAGCCAAGAACTCGGGGGGATAGGTGAGCAGGTCTTC.

The chain couples TRBV12-2 to TRBJ2-7; no DNA check was done on the table's D call, TRBD1. TRBV12-2 is designated a pseudogene. This CDR3 contains 13 residues. CDR3 DNA sequence: TGTGCAAGTCGCTTAAGGGGGACCTACGAGCAGTACGTC. Its protein is CASRLRGTYEQYV.

This chain connects TRBV6-2 or TRBV6-3 to TRBJ1-1; D is ambiguous. Germline V lookup: CDR1 MNHEY, CDR2 SVGEGT. Deletions cut 2 bases from V and 5 bases from J, with 18 bases between. The CDR3 loop spans 16 amino acids. The CDR3 DNA reads as TGTGCCAGCAGTTACCGGTGGGGAGGACGCGGGACTGAAGCTTTCTTT. It yields the protein CASSYRWGGRGTEAFF.

This sequence joins TRBV4-2 and TRBJ2-7; D possibly corresponds to TRBD1 (6 bases). Trimming pared 0 bases from V and 4 bases from J, leaving 16 bases between. The CDR3 length is 16 residues. Germline assignment: CDR1 LGHNA and CDR2 YNFKEQ. The chain's CDR3 is CASSQDGDRLPYEQYF. The CDR3 DNA reads TGTGCCAGCAGCCAAGATGGAGACAGGTTGCCATACGAGCAGTACTTC.

This clonotype was picked up a small number of times. The rearrangement links TRBV7-3 to TRBJ2-7; the match to TRBD2 covers 13 bases. V was clipped by 4 bases and J by 5 bases; unmatched bases: 2. Germline V gene data show CDR1 as SGHTA and CDR2 as FQGTGA. This CDR3 has 14 amino acids. The CDR3 here is CASSSGLAGDEQYF. CDR3 nucleotides: TGTGCCAGCAGCTCCGGACTAGCGGGGGACGAGCAGTACTTC.

A few counts support this clonotype. The V and J genes are TRBV15 and TRBJ2-3; D tentatively fits TRBD1 or TRBD2 (5 bases each). This CDR3 is 15 amino acids long. V lost 0 bases, J lost 2 bases, and 9 bases lay in between. Germline lookup yields CDR1 LNHNV and CDR2 YYDKDF (reference sequence). The CDR3 DNA reads as TGTGCCACCAGCAGAGATCGAGGGGACACAGATACGCAGTATTTT. This codes for CATSRDRGDTDTQYF.

The rearrangement links TRBV5-1 to TRBJ2-1, with D possibly matching TRBD2 (5 bases). CDR1 is SGHRS, CDR2 YFSETQ, per germline. Trimming left V 4 bases short and J 2 bases short, with 13 bases between. This CDR3 spans 15 amino acids. CDR3: CASSPVGETYNEQFF. As DNA, the CDR3 is TGCGCCAGCAGCCCGGTCGGGGAGACCTACAATGAGCAGTTCTTC.

V usage is TRBV4-3 and J usage is TRBJ2-1; the match to TRBD2 covers 13 bases. The germline gives CDR1 LGHNA, CDR2 YSLEER. The CDR3 is made up of 19 amino acids. V gave up 0 bases and J gave up 3 bases; unmatched junction bases: 8. The CDR3 spells CASSQDWTSGGFFYNEQFF. As DNA, the CDR3 is TGCGCCAGCAGCCAAGATTGGACTAGCGGGGGATTTTTCTACAATGAGCAGTTCTTC.

This clonotype was recorded many times. The rearrangement uses TRBV2 and TRBJ2-3, with D maybe TRBD2 (6 bases). Germline CDR1 is SNHLY and CDR2 is FYNNEI. V shed 7 bases and J shed 0 bases, with 11 bases lying between them. CDR3 length: 14 residues. The CDR3 loop reads CASNIAASTDTQYF. CDR3 coding DNA: TGTGCCAGCAACATAGCGGCTAGCACAGATACGCAGTATTTT.

CDR3 in amino acids: CASSQDTGSNTEAFF. The CDR3 DNA sequence: TGTGCCAGCAGTCAGGACACTGGGTCGAACACTGAAGCTTTCTTT. The chain has TRBV12-3 or TRBV12-4 and TRBJ1-1; D perhaps matches TRBD1 (5 bases). The V and J ends lost 5 bases and 1 base respectively, with 14 bases between them. The CDR3 spans 15 residues.

This clonotype was recorded a few times. The chain uses TRBV25-1 and TRBJ2-1, with D possibly TRBD2 on 5 matching bases. Between the trimmed V and J ends, which lost 1 base and 5 bases, there was a span of 18 bases. Germline lookup yields CDR1 MGHDK and CDR2 SYGVNS. This CDR3 is 17 amino acids long. In nucleotides, the CDR3 is TGTGCCAGCAGTGAATCCGAGGGAGAGACTTACCACAATGAGCAGTTCTTC. Translation: CASSESEGETYHNEQFF.

This clonotype was recorded at least ten times. Written as DNA, the CDR3 is TGTGCCAGCAGCCCCCAACTGAACACTGAAGCTTTCTTT. Its translation: CASSPQLNTEAFF. The rearrangement uses TRBV7-3 and TRBJ1-1; D is uncertain. The CDR3 runs 13 residues. The ends were cut back, 5 bases at V and 0 bases at J, with 7 bases in the middle. Germline assignment: CDR1 SGHTA and CDR2 FQGTGA.

This rearrangement joins TRBV5-5 to TRBJ2-1, with 12 bases lining up with TRBD2. The CDR3 loop spans 15 amino acids. CDR1 SGHKS and CDR2 YYEKEE come from the germline V gene (reference sequence). Losses at the gene ends were 6 bases for V and 4 bases for J; bases not matched to a gene: 5. In DNA form, the CDR3 reads TGTGCCAGCACCGAGACTAGCGGGGGTTACAATGAGCAGTTCTTC. This sequence encodes CASTETSGGYNEQFF.

This clonotype was counted only a few times. The rearrangement uses TRBV4-3 and TRBJ2-7; TRBD1 matches 9 bases. V lost 5 bases and J lost 3; bases outside the gene matches: 5. Looked up from germline, CDR1 is LGHNA and CDR2 is YSLEER. The CDR3 is 14 amino acids. The CDR3 is CASSDRTGDYEQYF. CDR3 sequence (DNA): TGCGCCAGCAGCGATCGGACAGGGGACTACGAGCAGTACTTC.

The sample holds a few counts of this clonotype. The chain combines TRBV5-1 with TRBJ2-3; D call uncertain. The V gene's germline CDR1 is SGHRS and CDR2 YFSETQ. Deletions cut 0 bases from V and 7 bases from J, with 3 bases between. This CDR3 is built from 11 residues. The CDR3 coding sequence is TGCGCCAGCAGCTTGGTAAATACGCAGTATTTT. Its protein is CASSLVNTQYF.

V is TRBV7-8 and J is TRBJ2-2; weak D call: TRBD2 (5 bases). This CDR3 has 16 amino acids. From germline, CDR1 is SGHVS and CDR2 FQNEAQ. With 4 bases removed from V and 1 base from J, the gap between germline ends came to 13 bases. The CDR3 loop is CASSYFNGGNTGELFF. In DNA form, the CDR3 reads TGTGCCAGCAGCTACTTCAATGGAGGGAACACCGGGGAGCTGTTTTTT.

There are a few counts of this clonotype. The J gene is TRBJ2-3, the V gene TRBV5-1, with D possibly being TRBD2 (6 bases). The germline V gene encodes CDR1 SGHRS and CDR2 YFSETQ. The length of the CDR3 is 14 residues. V was trimmed by 0 bases and J by 6 bases, leaving 11 bases between them. CDR3 sequence (DNA): TGCGCCAGCAGCTTGGACCCCCTAGCGGATACGCAGTATTTT. Translation: CASSLDPLADTQYF.

The chain recombines TRBV2 with TRBJ2-3, with D maybe TRBD1 (6 bases). CDR3 size: 15 residues. Trimming cost V 5 bases and J 0 bases, with 12 bases left between them. Germline CDR1 SNHLY, CDR2 FYNNEI. CDR3 sequence reads: CASSPGQFSTDTQYF. DNA for the CDR3: TGTGCCAGCAGTCCCGGACAGTTTAGCACAGATACGCAGTATTTT.

The rearrangement uses TRBV10-3 and TRBJ1-3; 8 nucleotides agree with TRBD1. The CDR3 runs 16 residues. After removal of 7 bases from V and 0 bases from J, the junction contained 8 bases not matched to a gene. In germline, CDR1 is ENHRY, CDR2 SYGVKD. CDR3 coding DNA: TGTGCCATCACCTCGGGACAGGCTAGCTCTGGAAACACCATATATTTT. Translated, it gives CAITSGQASSGNTIYF.

The chain has TRBV5-1 and TRBJ1-1, with TRBD1 as a possible D gene (5 bases). Trimming removed 0 bases from V and 5 bases from J, with 11 bases in between. This CDR3 spans 14 amino acids. The germline gives CDR1 SGHRS, CDR2 YFSETQ. The CDR3 protein is CASSLAGGVTEAFF. The DNA for the CDR3 is TGCGCCAGCAGCTTGGCCGGGGGGGTGACTGAAGCTTTCTTT.

This clonotype was seen ten or more times. The rearrangement uses TRBV20-1 and TRBJ1-1; D is ambiguous. V lost 3 bases and J 1 base, leaving 3 bases between the germline ends. Looked up from germline, CDR1 is DFQATT and CDR2 is SNEGSKA (reference sequence). CDR3 length: 11 residues. The CDR3: CSARGNTEAFF. CDR3 coding DNA: TGCAGTGCTAGGGGGAACACTGAAGCTTTCTTT.

This clonotype was observed a few times. This chain connects TRBV6-5 to TRBJ2-1; tentatively, D is TRBD2 (6 bases). Trimming left V 2 bases short and J 7 bases short, with 18 bases between. In germline, CDR1 is MNHEY, CDR2 SVGAGI. The CDR3 has 16 amino acids. The CDR3 DNA sequence: TGTGCCAGCAGTTACCCCCGGGGCCGGAGGGCTAATGAGCAGTTCTTC. This sequence encodes CASSYPRGRRANEQFF.

This clonotype was picked up a small number of times. The chain links TRBV5-4 to TRBJ2-3; unclear D gene. The ends were cut back, 0 bases at V and 5 bases at J, with 7 bases in the middle. CDR3 size: 13 residues. Looked up from germline, CDR1 is SGHNT and CDR2 is YYREEE (reference sequence). The CDR3 region has the DNA TGTGCCAGCAGCTTGGTTCCCGAAGATACGCAGTATTTT. Residues: CASSLVPEDTQYF.

CDR3 bases: TGTGCCAGCAGCCATGGTCCCCAGACAGAGCCTGGCTACACCTTC. Translation: CASSHGPQTEPGYTF. The V call is TRBV6-5, the J call TRBJ1-2, with D possibly being TRBD1 (5 bases). Germline V gene lookup returns CDR1 MNHEY and CDR2 SVGAGI. V was pared by 6 bases and J by 7 bases, with 21 bases between. This CDR3 spans 15 amino acids.

This clonotype appeared a few times. The chain is built from TRBV20-1 and TRBJ1-1; D remains unclear. CDR3 length: 14 amino acids. Trimming took off 3 bases at V and 5 bases at J, with 16 bases between the two ends. Germline lookup yields CDR1 DFQATT and CDR2 SNEGSKA (reference sequence). CDR3 in amino acids: CSASKPVFQTEAFF. CDR3 sequence (DNA): TGCAGTGCTAGTAAACCGGTCTTTCAGACTGAAGCTTTCTTT.

The chain carries TRBV5-6 and TRBJ1-2, with D perhaps matching TRBD1 (6 bases). The CDR3 is 14 amino acids. The ends were cut back, 2 bases at V and 8 bases at J, with 16 bases in the middle. Germline V CDR1 and CDR2: SGHDT, YYEEEE. CDR3 protein: CASSFPQGFRGYTF. CDR3 sequence (DNA): TGTGCCAGCAGCTTTCCCCAGGGGTTTAGAGGCTACACCTTC.